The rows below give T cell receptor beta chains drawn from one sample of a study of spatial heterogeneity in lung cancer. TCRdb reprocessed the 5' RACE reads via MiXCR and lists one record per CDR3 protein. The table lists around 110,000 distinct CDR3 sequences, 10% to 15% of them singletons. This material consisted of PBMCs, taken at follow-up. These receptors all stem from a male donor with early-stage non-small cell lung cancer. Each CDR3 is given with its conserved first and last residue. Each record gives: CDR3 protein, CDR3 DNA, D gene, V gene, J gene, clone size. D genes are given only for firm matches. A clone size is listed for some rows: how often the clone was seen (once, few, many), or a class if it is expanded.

CDR3 protein: CASTRDNEQFF
CDR3 DNA: TGCGCCAGCACTAGGGACAATGAGCAGTTCTTC
D gene: -
V gene: TRBV4-1
J gene: TRBJ2-1
clone size: many

CDR3 protein: CASSWASGRYNEQFF
CDR3 DNA: TGTGCCAGCAGCTGGGCTAGCGGTCGCTACAATGAGCAGTTCTTC
D gene: TRBD2
V gene: TRBV7-2
J gene: TRBJ2-1
clone size: few

CDR3 protein: CASSGVSQGVSPLHF
CDR3 DNA: TGTGCCAGCAGTGGAGTGAGTCAGGGAGTGTCACCCCTCCACTTT
D gene: -
V gene: TRBV6-1
J gene: TRBJ1-6
clone size: -

CDR3 protein: CASSYSTQPNQPQHF
CDR3 DNA: TGTGCCAGCAGTTACTCGACACAGCCTAATCAGCCCCAGCATTTT
D gene: -
V gene: TRBV6-2/TRBV6-3
J gene: TRBJ1-5
clone size: many

CDR3 protein: CASSQPTGQPEAFF
CDR3 DNA: TGTGCCAGCAGCCAACCCACAGGGCAACCTGAAGCTTTCTTT
D gene: -
V gene: TRBV3-1
J gene: TRBJ1-1
clone size: few

CDR3 protein: CASSSRDGHSPLHF
CDR3 DNA: TGTGCCAGCAGCTCCCGGGACGGGCATTCACCCCTCCACTTT
D gene: -
V gene: TRBV5-5
J gene: TRBJ1-6
clone size: -

CDR3 protein: CASNRASGGMTQYF
CDR3 DNA: TGTGCCAGCAATAGGGCGAGCGGGGGGATGACGCAGTATTTT
D gene: TRBD2
V gene: TRBV12-3/TRBV12-4
J gene: TRBJ2-3
clone size: few

CDR3 protein: CASSQVTTSGVISTDTQYF
CDR3 DNA: TGTGCCAGCAGCCAAGTTACGACTAGCGGGGTAATCAGCACAGATACGCAGTATTTT
D gene: TRBD2
V gene: TRBV4-2
J gene: TRBJ2-3
clone size: -

CDR3 protein: CATSETSGRSYNEQFF
CDR3 DNA: TGTGCCACCAGTGAAACTAGCGGACGCTCCTACAATGAGCAGTTCTTC
D gene: TRBD2
V gene: TRBV24-1
J gene: TRBJ2-1
clone size: -

CDR3 protein: CATSRDPRSGANVLTF
CDR3 DNA: TGTGCCACCAGCAGAGATCCCCGCTCTGGGGCCAACGTCCTGACTTTC
D gene: -
V gene: TRBV15
J gene: TRBJ2-6
clone size: -

CDR3 protein: CSVERQGNEQFF
CDR3 DNA: TGCAGCGTTGAACGCCAGGGAAATGAGCAGTTCTTC
D gene: -
V gene: TRBV29-1
J gene: TRBJ2-1
clone size: many

CDR3 protein: CAMGEGPSNQPQHF
CDR3 DNA: TGTGCCATGGGAGAGGGGCCCAGCAATCAGCCCCAGCATTTT
D gene: -
V gene: TRBV7-2
J gene: TRBJ1-5
clone size: few

CDR3 protein: CAISESTRETQYF
CDR3 DNA: TGTGCCATCAGTGAGTCAACAAGGGAGACCCAGTACTTC
D gene: -
V gene: TRBV10-3
J gene: TRBJ2-5
clone size: -

CDR3 protein: CASSGRNPNSPLHF
CDR3 DNA: TGTGCCAGCAGCGGCAGAAATCCAAATTCACCCCTCCACTTT
D gene: -
V gene: TRBV7-9
J gene: TRBJ1-6
clone size: few

CDR3 protein: CASSLGDRGQLNQPQHF
CDR3 DNA: TGTGCCAGCAGCTTAGGCGATCGGGGACAGCTCAATCAGCCCCAGCATTTT
D gene: TRBD1
V gene: TRBV11-2
J gene: TRBJ1-5
clone size: -

CDR3 protein: CASSARTGEATYEQYF
CDR3 DNA: TGTGCCAGCAGTGCCCGGACAGGGGAGGCCACCTACGAGCAGTACTTC
D gene: TRBD1
V gene: TRBV28
J gene: TRBJ2-7
clone size: few

CDR3 protein: CATSRGRENNEQFF
CDR3 DNA: TGTGCCACCAGCAGAGGCAGGGAGAACAATGAGCAGTTCTTC
D gene: -
V gene: TRBV15
J gene: TRBJ2-1
clone size: -

CDR3 protein: CASRPRVSQETQYF
CDR3 DNA: TGTGCCAGCAGACCCCGGGTTTCCCAAGAGACCCAGTACTTC
D gene: -
V gene: TRBV3-1
J gene: TRBJ2-5
clone size: few

CDR3 protein: CATSESFGSEQYF
CDR3 DNA: TGTGCCACCAGTGAGAGTTTTGGGTCCGAGCAGTACTTC
D gene: -
V gene: TRBV24-1
J gene: TRBJ2-7
clone size: -

CDR3 protein: CASSALRDTEAFF
CDR3 DNA: TGTGCCAGCAGTGCGCTTAGGGACACTGAAGCTTTCTTT
D gene: -
V gene: TRBV7-2
J gene: TRBJ1-1
clone size: few

CDR3 protein: CSAIPGLGQETQYF
CDR3 DNA: TGCAGTGCTATTCCGGGACTAGGCCAAGAGACCCAGTACTTC
D gene: TRBD2
V gene: TRBV20-1
J gene: TRBJ2-5
clone size: many

CDR3 protein: CASSLTFVNTQYF
CDR3 DNA: TGTGCCAGCAGCTTAACATTCGTAAATACGCAGTATTTT
D gene: -
V gene: TRBV7-3
J gene: TRBJ2-3
clone size: few

CDR3 protein: CAISSGASTDTQYF
CDR3 DNA: TGTGCCATCAGTTCGGGGGCTAGCACAGATACGCAGTATTTT
D gene: -
V gene: TRBV10-3
J gene: TRBJ2-3
clone size: -

CDR3 protein: CASSRVDQETQYF
CDR3 DNA: TGTGCTAGCAGCAGGGTGGACCAAGAGACCCAGTACTTC
D gene: -
V gene: TRBV7-7
J gene: TRBJ2-5
clone size: many

CDR3 protein: CASSVTTNSPLHF
CDR3 DNA: TGTGCCAGCAGCGTGACTACTAATTCACCCCTCCACTTT
D gene: -
V gene: TRBV9
J gene: TRBJ1-6
clone size: few

CDR3 protein: CATSDKTSGGTDTQYF
CDR3 DNA: TGTGCCACCAGTGACAAGACTAGCGGGGGCACAGATACGCAGTATTTT
D gene: TRBD2
V gene: TRBV24-1
J gene: TRBJ2-3
clone size: -

CDR3 protein: CASSVGGTRETQYF
CDR3 DNA: TGTGCCAGCAGCGTAGGGGGGACCCGGGAGACCCAGTACTTC
D gene: -
V gene: TRBV9
J gene: TRBJ2-5
clone size: -

CDR3 protein: CASSPRTGAMNTEAFF
CDR3 DNA: TGTGCCAGCAGCCCGAGGACAGGAGCGATGAACACTGAAGCTTTCTTT
D gene: TRBD1
V gene: TRBV7-9
J gene: TRBJ1-1
clone size: many

CDR3 protein: CASSLNRVETQYF
CDR3 DNA: TGTGCCAGCAGTTTAAACAGGGTTGAGACCCAGTACTTC
D gene: -
V gene: TRBV28
J gene: TRBJ2-5
clone size: -

CDR3 protein: CASSLGLTEQYF
CDR3 DNA: TGCGCCAGCAGCTTGGGCCTGACAGAGCAGTACTTC
D gene: -
V gene: TRBV5-1
J gene: TRBJ2-7
clone size: -

CDR3 protein: CASSSRTATYEQYF
CDR3 DNA: TGTGCCAGCAGCTCCCGGACTGCTACCTACGAGCAGTACTTC
D gene: -
V gene: TRBV3-1
J gene: TRBJ2-7
clone size: -

CDR3 protein: CASSWGANYGYTF
CDR3 DNA: TGTGCCAGCAGTTGGGGGGCTAACTATGGCTACACCTTC
D gene: -
V gene: TRBV28
J gene: TRBJ1-2
clone size: many

CDR3 protein: CASSPTGNFNEKLFF
CDR3 DNA: TGCGCCAGCAGCCCAACCGGGAACTTTAATGAAAAACTGTTTTTT
D gene: -
V gene: TRBV5-1
J gene: TRBJ1-4
clone size: many

CDR3 protein: CSAPDRAGKNIQYF
CDR3 DNA: TGCAGTGCTCCGGACAGGGCCGGCAAAAACATTCAGTACTTC
D gene: TRBD1
V gene: TRBV20-1
J gene: TRBJ2-4
clone size: -

CDR3 protein: CSVSLGGGTDTQYF
CDR3 DNA: TGCAGCGTTTCCTTGGGGGGAGGAACAGATACGCAGTATTTT
D gene: -
V gene: TRBV29-1
J gene: TRBJ2-3
clone size: many

CDR3 protein: CASSQETGEIYGYTF
CDR3 DNA: TGCGCCAGCAGCCAAGAAACCGGCGAGATCTATGGCTACACCTTC
D gene: -
V gene: TRBV4-1
J gene: TRBJ1-2
clone size: -

CDR3 protein: CASSLGPSQYF
CDR3 DNA: TGTGCCAGCAGTCTTGGGCCTAGTCAGTACTTC
D gene: -
V gene: TRBV7-2
J gene: TRBJ2-5
clone size: many

CDR3 protein: CASNAAGPSNQPQHF
CDR3 DNA: TGTGCCAGCAATGCCGCGGGGCCGAGCAATCAGCCCCAGCATTTT
D gene: -
V gene: TRBV6-6
J gene: TRBJ1-5
clone size: -

CDR3 protein: CASSQEVLAGDTGELFF
CDR3 DNA: TGTGCCAGCAGCCAAGAAGTGTTAGCGGGAGACACCGGGGAGCTGTTTTTT
D gene: TRBD2
V gene: TRBV4-2
J gene: TRBJ2-2
clone size: few

CDR3 protein: CASSLSAGYTF
CDR3 DNA: TGTGCCAGCAGCTTGAGTGCTGGCTACACCTTC
D gene: -
V gene: TRBV5-8
J gene: TRBJ1-2
clone size: -

CDR3 protein: CASSQGRNEAFF
CDR3 DNA: TGTGCCAGCAGCCAAGGTCGGAACGAAGCTTTCTTT
D gene: -
V gene: TRBV3-1
J gene: TRBJ1-1
clone size: many

CDR3 protein: CASSDSYNSPLHF
CDR3 DNA: TGTGCCAGCAGTGACTCCTATAATTCACCCCTCCACTTT
D gene: -
V gene: TRBV6-4
J gene: TRBJ1-6
clone size: -

CDR3 protein: CSVEFLRGSHEQYF
CDR3 DNA: TGCAGCGTTGAGTTCCTCAGGGGGAGCCACGAGCAGTACTTC
D gene: TRBD1
V gene: TRBV29-1
J gene: TRBJ2-7
clone size: few

CDR3 protein: CASSQGAPGSPLHF
CDR3 DNA: TGTGCCAGCAGCCAAGGAGCCCCGGGATCACCCCTCCACTTT
D gene: -
V gene: TRBV14
J gene: TRBJ1-6
clone size: few

CDR3 protein: CASSWGRNTEAFF
CDR3 DNA: TGTGCCAGCAGTTGGGGCAGGAACACTGAAGCTTTCTTT
D gene: -
V gene: TRBV12-3/TRBV12-4
J gene: TRBJ1-1
clone size: few

CDR3 protein: CASSLTPGQGDTQYF
CDR3 DNA: TGTGCCAGCAGTTTAACTCCGGGACAGGGGGATACGCAGTATTTT
D gene: TRBD1
V gene: TRBV6-6
J gene: TRBJ2-3
clone size: few

CDR3 protein: CASSSGQGSTEAFF
CDR3 DNA: TGTGCCAGCAGTTCCGGACAGGGTAGTACTGAAGCTTTCTTT
D gene: TRBD1
V gene: TRBV6-5
J gene: TRBJ1-1
clone size: many

CDR3 protein: CASSPPGAASGELFF
CDR3 DNA: TGTGCCAGCAGCCCGCCGGGGGCGGCCTCCGGGGAGCTGTTTTTT
D gene: -
V gene: TRBV7-3
J gene: TRBJ2-2
clone size: few

CDR3 protein: CASSFYKTEAFF
CDR3 DNA: TGTGCCAGCAGCTTTTATAAAACTGAAGCTTTCTTT
D gene: -
V gene: TRBV7-9
J gene: TRBJ1-1
clone size: few

CDR3 protein: CASSLYRRDTDTQYF
CDR3 DNA: TGTGCCAGCAGCTTATACAGGAGGGACACAGATACGCAGTATTTT
D gene: -
V gene: TRBV7-9
J gene: TRBJ2-3
clone size: -

CDR3 protein: CASSFTRANGYTF
CDR3 DNA: TGTGCCAGCAGTTTCACCAGGGCGAATGGCTACACCTTC
D gene: -
V gene: TRBV12-3/TRBV12-4
J gene: TRBJ1-2
clone size: few

CDR3 protein: CSHRAGSSYEQYF
CDR3 DNA: TGCAGTCACCGGGCGGGGAGCTCCTACGAGCAGTACTTC
D gene: -
V gene: TRBV20-1
J gene: TRBJ2-7
clone size: few

CDR3 protein: CASTKGEGTDTQYF
CDR3 DNA: TGTGCCAGCACTAAAGGGGAAGGCACAGATACGCAGTATTTT
D gene: -
V gene: TRBV7-9
J gene: TRBJ2-3
clone size: few

CDR3 protein: CASSLTGAGIDEQFF
CDR3 DNA: TGTGCCAGCAGCCTGACAGGGGCGGGAATCGATGAGCAGTTCTTC
D gene: TRBD1
V gene: TRBV3-1
J gene: TRBJ2-1
clone size: many

CDR3 protein: CASSYGVLDYEQYF
CDR3 DNA: TGTGCCAGCAGTTACGGCGTGCTCGACTACGAGCAGTACTTC
D gene: -
V gene: TRBV6-5
J gene: TRBJ2-7
clone size: few

CDR3 protein: CATSGVRGGSYNEQFF
CDR3 DNA: TGTGCCACCAGTGGTGTCAGGGGAGGGTCCTACAATGAGCAGTTCTTC
D gene: -
V gene: TRBV24-1
J gene: TRBJ2-1
clone size: many

CDR3 protein: CASSTQGAFSNYGYTF
CDR3 DNA: TGTGCCAGCAGCACCCAGGGGGCTTTTTCTAACTATGGCTACACCTTC
D gene: TRBD1
V gene: TRBV7-9
J gene: TRBJ1-2
clone size: -

CDR3 protein: CASSFQGLSFGANVLTF
CDR3 DNA: TGTGCCAGCAGTTTTCAGGGCCTCTCATTTGGGGCCAACGTCCTGACTTTC
D gene: -
V gene: TRBV27
J gene: TRBJ2-6
clone size: few

CDR3 protein: CASSPQLGELFF
CDR3 DNA: TGTGCCAGCAGCCCCCAACTCGGGGAGCTGTTTTTT
D gene: -
V gene: TRBV9
J gene: TRBJ2-2
clone size: few